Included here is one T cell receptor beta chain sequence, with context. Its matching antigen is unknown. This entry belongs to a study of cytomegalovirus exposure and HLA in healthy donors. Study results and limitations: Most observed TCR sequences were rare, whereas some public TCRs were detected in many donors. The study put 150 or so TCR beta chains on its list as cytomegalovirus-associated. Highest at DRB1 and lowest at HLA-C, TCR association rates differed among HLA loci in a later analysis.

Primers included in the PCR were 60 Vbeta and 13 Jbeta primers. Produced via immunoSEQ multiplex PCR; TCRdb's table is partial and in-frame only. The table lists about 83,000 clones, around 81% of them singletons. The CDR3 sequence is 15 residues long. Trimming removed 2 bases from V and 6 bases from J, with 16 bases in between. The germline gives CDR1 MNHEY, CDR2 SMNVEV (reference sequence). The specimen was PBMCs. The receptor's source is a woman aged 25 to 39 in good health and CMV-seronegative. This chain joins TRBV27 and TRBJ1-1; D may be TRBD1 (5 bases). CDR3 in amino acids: CASSLRAGKGSEAFF. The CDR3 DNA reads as TGTGCCAGCAGTTTAAGGGCAGGGAAGGGGTCTGAAGCTTTCTTT.